These 14 T cell receptor beta chains were all obtained from the same sample, sequenced in a study of blood T cell repertoires in COVID-19. Assay used: immunoSEQ multiplex PCR; TCRdb lists only in-frame clones, some missing. There are around 300,000 clones in the sample; 75% to 90% occur only once, and around 5% lies in the top ten. Input material: PBMCs or T cells enriched from blood (not recorded which). These receptors all stem from a man in his thirties or forties who had recovered from COVID-19.

J is TRBJ1-5 and V is TRBV27; D possibly corresponds to TRBD1 (5 bases). This CDR3 has 14 residues. Germline CDR1 MNHEY, CDR2 SMNVEV (reference sequence). V shed 2 bases and J shed 5 bases, with 10 bases lying between them. The CDR3 DNA reads as TGTGCCAGCAGTTTAGTGTCGGGGGATCAGCCCCAGCATTTT. It yields the protein CASSLVSGDQPQHF.

The chain uses TRBV7-9 and TRBJ1-2, with 10 bases aligning to TRBD1. CDR1 SEHNR and CDR2 FQNEAQ come from the germline V gene (reference sequence). The V and J ends lost 1 base and 4 bases, in that order; junction bases with no gene match: 3. This CDR3 region has 15 residues. CDR3 region: CASSLGTGGLYGYTF. In DNA, the CDR3 is TGTGCCAGCAGCTTAGGGACAGGGGGTCTCTATGGCTACACCTTC.

This chain links TRBV6-5 with TRBJ2-7; the D is unclear. Germline-derived CDR1 and CDR2 are MNHEY and SVGAGI. V was trimmed by 4 bases and J by 3 bases, leaving 10 bases between them. The CDR3 contains 13 residues. The CDR3 region has the DNA TGTGCCAGCAGTTGGGTAACGGGCTACGAGCAGTACTTC. Translation: CASSWVTGYEQYF.

The V call is TRBV30, the J call TRBJ2-5, with D possibly matching TRBD2 (6 bases). CDR1 is GTSNPN, CDR2 SVGIG, per germline (reference sequence). Trimming took 2 bases from V and 4 from J, leaving 14 bases between them. This CDR3 comprises 14 residues. The CDR3 region is CAWSFGYGGETQYF. Here the CDR3 DNA reads TGTGCCTGGAGTTTCGGGTACGGGGGAGAGACCCAGTACTTC.

The chain uses TRBV7-9 and TRBJ1-2, with D uncertain. Trimming stripped 1 base from V and 3 bases from J, with 12 bases between. Germline V gene sequence: CDR1 SEHNR, CDR2 FQNEAQ (reference sequence). This CDR3 is built from 15 residues. The CDR3: CASSLGGTGYYGYTF. CDR3 nucleotides: TGTGCCAGCAGCTTAGGAGGTACGGGTTACTATGGCTACACCTTC. Filled out from reference TRBV7-9 and TRBJ1-2, the complete variable domain reads DTGVSQNPRHKITKRGQNVTFRCDPISEHNRLYWYRQTLGQGPEFLTYFQNEAQLEKSRLLSDRFSAERPKGSFSTLEIQRTEQGDSAMYLCASSLGGTGYYGYTFGSGTRLTVV.

The V call is TRBV5-8, the J call TRBJ2-1, with unresolved D. Germline V gene sequence: CDR1 SGHTS, CDR2 YDEGEE. The CDR3 has 14 amino acids. V was cut by 7 bases and J by 2 bases, with 13 bases left in between. This CDR3 reads CASWRRPTYNEQFF. CDR3 nucleotide sequence: TGTGCCAGCTGGAGAAGGCCGACCTACAATGAGCAGTTCTTC.

The chain couples TRBV6-5 to TRBJ1-1; the D gene is possibly TRBD1 (6 bases). The CDR3 contains 12 residues. The V and J ends lost 10 bases and 6 bases respectively, with 15 bases between them. Germline values: CDR1 MNHEY, CDR2 SVGAGI. In nucleotides, the CDR3 is TGTGCCATACAGAGGGGGTACGCTGAAGCTTTCTTT. The encoded protein is CAIQRGYAEAFF.

The gene calls are TRBV25-1 and TRBJ1-1; TRBD1 might be the D (5 bases). There are 13 residues in the CDR3. Per germline, CDR1 MGHDK and CDR2 SYGVNS. Trimming took off 6 bases at V and 1 base at J, with 9 bases between the two ends. The CDR3 DNA is TGTGCCAGCAGCCGCGGGGGGAACACTGAAGCTTTCTTT. The encoded protein is CASSRGGNTEAFF.

This chain joins TRBV30 and TRBJ1-2; D possibly corresponds to TRBD1 (6 bases). Germline V gives CDR1 GTSNPN, CDR2 SVGIG (reference sequence). Trimming took 1 base from V and 10 from J, leaving 13 bases between them. This CDR3 comprises 12 residues. The CDR3 bases are TGTGCCTGGAGTGGCGGGGGGGCCCACTACACCTTC. Its protein is CAWSGGGAHYTF. Full variable domain (remainder filled in from reference TRBV30 and TRBJ1-2): SQTIHQWPATLVQPVGSPLSLECTVEGTSNPNLYWYRQAAGRGLQLLFYSVGIGQISSEVPQNLSASRPQDRQFILSSKKLLLSDSGFYLCAWSGGGAHYTFGSGTRLTVV.

The chain recombines TRBV28 with TRBJ2-1; tentative D call: TRBD1 (5 bases). The CDR3 sequence is 14 residues long. Trimming stripped 3 bases from V and 9 bases from J, with 15 bases between. Per germline, CDR1 MDHEN and CDR2 SYDVKM. CDR3 sequence (DNA): TGTGCCAGCAGTTTTGGGGTTCTAAGGGGTGAGCAGTTCTTC. Amino acid sequence: CASSFGVLRGEQFF.

The chain is built from TRBV11-2 and TRBJ2-7; 7 positions match TRBD1. The CDR3 sequence is 16 residues long. J lost 3 bases, V lost 4 bases, and 12 bases had no gene match. Germline-derived CDR1 and CDR2 are SGHAT and FQNNGV. This CDR3 reads CASSSRRDSNFYEQYF. Written as DNA, the CDR3 is TGTGCCAGCAGCTCGCGCCGGGACAGCAACTTCTACGAGCAGTACTTC.

This clone was recorded a few times. This sequence joins TRBV5-1 and TRBJ1-4; D perhaps matches TRBD1 (5 bases). Trimming shortened V by 0 bases and J by 3 bases, and 9 bases separated the two germline ends. The CDR3 length is 15 residues. Germline V gene data show CDR1 as SGHRS and CDR2 as YFSETQ. CDR3 protein: CASSLVSGPNEKLFF. CDR3 coding DNA: TGCGCCAGCAGCTTGGTTTCAGGGCCTAATGAAAAACTGTTTTTT. The whole variable domain, remainder taken from reference TRBV5-1 and TRBJ1-4, is KAGVTQTPRYLIKTRGQQVTLSCSPISGHRSVSWYQQTPGQGLQFLFEYFSETQRNKGNFPGRFSGRQFSNSRSEMNVSTLELGDSALYLCASSLVSGPNEKLFFGSGTQLSVL.

This chain uses TRBV6-5 with TRBJ1-5, with D possibly TRBD1 on 5 matching bases. V was cut by 4 bases and J by 3 bases, with 7 bases left in between. The CDR3 extends over 13 amino acids. Germline CDR1 reads MNHEY; CDR2 reads SVGAGI. The CDR3 is CASSLGDNQPQHF. CDR3 in DNA: TGTGCCAGCAGTTTAGGGGACAATCAGCCCCAGCATTTT.

The rearrangement uses TRBV14 and TRBJ1-2, with a tentative D call TRBD1 (5 bases). Trimming took off 3 bases at V and 8 bases at J, with 16 bases between the two ends. CDR1 SGHDN and CDR2 FVKESK come from the germline V gene. This CDR3 contains 14 residues. The CDR3 reads CASSQVGRVGGYTF. CDR3 bases: TGTGCCAGCAGCCAGGTGGGGCGCGTGGGAGGCTACACCTTC.